This TCR beta chain was recovered during a study of regulatory T cells in long-lasting Graves disease. Turning to the study itself: Graves' patients, newly diagnosed, had taken antithyroid drugs under 3 months. Notes on the study in general: TCR diversity in persistent Graves' patients was below that of newly diagnosed ones. Possibly, too few samples lowered accuracy.

At least ten counts were recorded for this clonotype. The target antigen is unknown. V was clipped by 0 bases and J by 3 bases, with 3 bases between them. Germline lookup yields CDR1 SGHAT and CDR2 FQNNGV. The CDR3 extends over 12 amino acids. The sample's time point: newly diagnosed GD, antithyroid drugs for less than 3 months. Isolated PBMC RNA provided the starting material for the TCR library. Assembly of TCR beta libraries relied on iRepertoire HTBI primers together with Arm-PCR of CDR3 regions. One entry per CDR3 protein, called by TCRdb with MiXCR from the multiplex PCR reads. The data show roughly 500,000 distinct CDR3 sequences, 13% seen once. These data were also filed under a second study, of T cells in Graves' hyperthyroidism and ophthalmopathy. This second study notes: The TCR CDR3 first-round RT-PCR relied on the HTBI primer set.

The V gene is TRBV11-2, the J gene TRBJ2-7; D unresolved. This clonotype was obtained from a young man with Graves disease. The starting material was peripheral blood mononuclear cells (PBMCs), obtained at new diagnosis, from a patient treated with antithyroid drugs. The CDR3 coding sequence is TGTGCCAGCAGCTTAGACAACTACGAGCAGTACTTC. Translating gives CASSLDNYEQYF.